This T cell receptor beta chain was sequenced during a study of T cells in Graves' hyperthyroidism and ophthalmopathy. Those patients with uncontrolled infection, other autoimmune disease, pregnancy or lactation were excluded. On this clonotype: Antigen specificity is unknown.

Authors of the study amplified TCR beta CDR3 regions from RNA transcripts. First-round RT-PCR of the TCR CDR3 relied on the HTBI primer set. TCRdb independently ran MiXCR on the multiplex PCR reads; one entry per CDR3 protein. The profile shows around 520,000 distinct CDR3 sequences, 13% to 15% of them singletons. V lost 2 bases to trimming and J lost 8 bases, with 18 bases between them. The CDR3 is made up of 15 amino acids. Germline lookup yields CDR1 LNHNV and CDR2 YYDKDF (reference sequence). Points from the study as a whole: Blood also carried most thyroid clonotypes expanded above 0.001.

The chain joins TRBV15 to TRBJ1-2, with D maybe TRBD1 (6 bases). The TCR originated in a young woman with Graves' hyperthyroidism. Sequencing was carried out using blood. CDR3 sequence (DNA): TGTGCCACCAGCAGATCAAAAACAGGGAGAGGCGGCTACACCTTC. Amino acid sequence: CATSRSKTGRGGYTF.